Presented here are 2 T cell receptor beta chains from one specimen sequenced in a study of blood T cell repertoires in COVID-19. Profiling relied on immunoSEQ multiplex PCR, and the TCRdb table lists in-frame clones only, not all of them. This table holds about 12,000 clones, 72% found once. Sequenced material: peripheral blood. The receptors derive from a man aged 55 to 70 with COVID-19, enrolled during active disease.

This clone has only one observation. This rearrangement joins TRBV19 to TRBJ2-7; a possible D gene is TRBD1 (6 bases). This CDR3 comprises 14 residues. V was shortened by 5 bases and J by 2 bases, with 13 bases between the two germline ends. The germline gives CDR1 LNHDA, CDR2 SQIVND (reference sequence). The CDR3 is CASSRRTATYEQYF. Here the CDR3 DNA reads TGTGCCAGTAGTCGACGGACAGCGACCTACGAGCAGTACTTC.

The rearrangement links TRBV19 to TRBJ1-5; TRBD1 matches at 8 bases. The CDR3 contains 16 residues. CDR1 is LNHDA, CDR2 SQIVND, per germline (reference sequence). The junction had 8 bases not matched to a gene; V was cut back by 3 bases and J by 4 bases. The CDR3 here is CASSMKNRGVNQPQHF. As DNA, the CDR3 is TGTGCCAGTAGTATGAAGAACAGGGGGGTTAATCAGCCCCAGCATTTT. The entire variable domain, with the rest obtained from reference TRBV19 and TRBJ1-5, is as follows: DGGITQSPKYLFRKEGQNVTLSCEQNLNHDAMYWYRQDPGQGLRLIYYSQIVNDFQKGDIAEGYSVSREKKESFPLTVTSAQKNPTAFYLCASSMKNRGVNQPQHFGDGTRLSIL.